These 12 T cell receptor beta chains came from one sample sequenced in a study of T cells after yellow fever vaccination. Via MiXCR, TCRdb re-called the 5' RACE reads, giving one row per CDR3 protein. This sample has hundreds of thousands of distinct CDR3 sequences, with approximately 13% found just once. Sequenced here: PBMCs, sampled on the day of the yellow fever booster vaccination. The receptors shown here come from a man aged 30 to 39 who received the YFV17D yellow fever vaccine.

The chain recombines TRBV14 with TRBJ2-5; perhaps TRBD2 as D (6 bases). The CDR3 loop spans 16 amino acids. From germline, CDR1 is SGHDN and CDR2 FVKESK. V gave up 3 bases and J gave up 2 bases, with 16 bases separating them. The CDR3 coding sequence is TGTGCCAGCAGCCATGAAATTAGCGGAGTACAAGAGACCCAGTACTTC. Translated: CASSHEISGVQETQYF.

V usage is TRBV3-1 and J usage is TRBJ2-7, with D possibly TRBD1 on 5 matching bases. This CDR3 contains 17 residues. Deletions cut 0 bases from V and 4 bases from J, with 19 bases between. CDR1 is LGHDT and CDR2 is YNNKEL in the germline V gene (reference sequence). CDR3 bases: TGTGCCAGCAGCCAAGACAGGGCCGAGAGGCTCTTTTACGAGCAGTACTTC. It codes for CASSQDRAERLFYEQYF.

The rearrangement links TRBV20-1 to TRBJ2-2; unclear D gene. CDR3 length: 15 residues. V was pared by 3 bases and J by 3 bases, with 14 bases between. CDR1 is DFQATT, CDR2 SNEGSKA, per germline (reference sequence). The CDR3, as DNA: TGCAGTGCTAGGCGCTCTGGGGTGGACACCGGGGAGCTGTTTTTT. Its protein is CSARRSGVDTGELFF.

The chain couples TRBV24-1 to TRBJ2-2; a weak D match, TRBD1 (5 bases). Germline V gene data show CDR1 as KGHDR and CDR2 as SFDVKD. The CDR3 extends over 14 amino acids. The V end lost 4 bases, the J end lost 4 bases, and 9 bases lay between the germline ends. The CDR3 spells CATSERQFTGELFF. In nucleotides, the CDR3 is TGTGCCACCAGTGAACGACAGTTCACCGGGGAGCTGTTTTTT.

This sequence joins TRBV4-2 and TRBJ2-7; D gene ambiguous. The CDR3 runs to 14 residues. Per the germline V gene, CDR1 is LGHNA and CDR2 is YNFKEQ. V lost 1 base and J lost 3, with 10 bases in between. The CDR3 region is CASSQAITGYEQYF. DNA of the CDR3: TGTGCCAGCAGCCAAGCTATAACGGGCTACGAGCAGTACTTC.

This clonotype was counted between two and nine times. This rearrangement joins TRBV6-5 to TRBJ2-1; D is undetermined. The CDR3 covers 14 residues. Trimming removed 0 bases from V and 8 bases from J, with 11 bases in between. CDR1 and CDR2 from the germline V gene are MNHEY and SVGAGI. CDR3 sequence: CASSYSGVLDEQFF. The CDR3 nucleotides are TGTGCCAGCAGTTACTCTGGAGTCCTCGATGAGCAGTTCTTC.

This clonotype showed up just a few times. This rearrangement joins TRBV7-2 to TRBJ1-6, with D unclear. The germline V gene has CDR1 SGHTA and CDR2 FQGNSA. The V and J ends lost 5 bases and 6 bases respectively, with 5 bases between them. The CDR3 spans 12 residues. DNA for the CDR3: TGTGCCAGCAGCCCATTTAATTCACCCCTCCACTTT. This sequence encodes CASSPFNSPLHF.

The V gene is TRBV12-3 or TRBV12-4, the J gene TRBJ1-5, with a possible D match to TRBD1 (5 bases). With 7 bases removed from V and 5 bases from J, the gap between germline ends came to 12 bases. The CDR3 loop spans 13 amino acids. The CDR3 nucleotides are TGTGCCAGCACCACAGGAGGAGATCAGCCCCAGCATTTT. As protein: CASTTGGDQPQHF.

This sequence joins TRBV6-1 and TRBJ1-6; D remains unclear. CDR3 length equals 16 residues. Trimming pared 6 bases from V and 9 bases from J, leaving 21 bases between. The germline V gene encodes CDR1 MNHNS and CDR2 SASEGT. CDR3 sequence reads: CASSRTVSPVLSPLHF. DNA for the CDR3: TGTGCCAGCAGCCGTACAGTTTCCCCGGTTCTTTCACCCCTCCACTTT.

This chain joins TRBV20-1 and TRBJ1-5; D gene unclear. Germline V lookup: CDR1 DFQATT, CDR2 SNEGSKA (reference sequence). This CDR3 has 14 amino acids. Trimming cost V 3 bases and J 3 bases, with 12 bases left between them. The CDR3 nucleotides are TGCAGTGCTAGTGGCGGATCCGTCAATCAGCCCCAGCATTTT. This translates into CSASGGSVNQPQHF.

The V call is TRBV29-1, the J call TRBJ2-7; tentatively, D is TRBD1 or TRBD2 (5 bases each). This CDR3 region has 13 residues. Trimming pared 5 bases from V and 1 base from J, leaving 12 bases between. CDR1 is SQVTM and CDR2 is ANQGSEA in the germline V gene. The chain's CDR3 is CSVMGDVSYEQYF. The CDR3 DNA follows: TGCAGCGTTATGGGGGACGTTTCCTACGAGCAGTACTTC.

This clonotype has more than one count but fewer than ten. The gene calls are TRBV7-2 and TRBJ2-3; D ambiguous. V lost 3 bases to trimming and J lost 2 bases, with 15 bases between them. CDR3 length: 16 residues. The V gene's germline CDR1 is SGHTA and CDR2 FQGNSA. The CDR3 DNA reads TGTGCCAGCAGCTTGGGGTTCAGCAGACACACAGATACGCAGTATTTT. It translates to CASSLGFSRHTDTQYF.